The 32 T cell receptor beta chains listed next were all sequenced from one sample in a study of T cell responses to AZD1222 COVID-19 vaccine. The repertoire was sequenced with immunoSEQ multiplex PCR; TCRdb's copy has only in-frame clones and lacks some. The table lists around 160,000 clones, about 90% of them singletons, with around 5.5% in the top ten. Sample: peripheral blood, taken on day 0 of AZD1222 vaccination. The receptors derive from an adult in good health.

This chain's CDR3 is CASSYSPGAGANVLTF. In DNA, the CDR3 is TGTGCCAGCAGTTACTCGCCTGGGGCTGGGGCCAACGTCCTGACTTTC. V is TRBV6-5 and J is TRBJ2-6; D not resolved. Trimming took off 0 bases at V and 2 bases at J, with 8 bases between the two ends. In germline, CDR1 is MNHEY, CDR2 SVGAGI. This CDR3 has 16 residues.

This clone was seen a single time. J is TRBJ1-1 and V is TRBV7-9; perhaps TRBD1 as D (5 bases). Germline V gene sequence: CDR1 SEHNR, CDR2 FQNEAQ (reference sequence). Trimming took off 1 base at V and 7 bases at J, with 13 bases between the two ends. The CDR3 runs to 14 residues. The CDR3 sequence: CASSLVGGAGEAFF. CDR3 in DNA: TGTGCCAGCAGCTTAGTCGGCGGGGCTGGTGAAGCTTTCTTT. The full variable domain, with the rest looked up from reference TRBV7-9 and TRBJ1-1, is DTGVSQNPRHKITKRGQNVTFRCDPISEHNRLYWYRQTLGQGPEFLTYFQNEAQLEKSRLLSDRFSAERPKGSFSTLEIQRTEQGDSAMYLCASSLVGGAGEAFFGQGTRLTVV.

The chain has TRBV19 and TRBJ2-1, with D perhaps TRBD1 or TRBD2 (5 bases each). There are 15 residues in the CDR3. Germline V lookup: CDR1 LNHDA, CDR2 SQIVND (reference sequence). V dropped 7 bases and J dropped 5 bases, with 18 bases sitting between them. In DNA, the CDR3 is TGTGCCAGTACCCTAGGGGACCGCGTAAACAATGAGCAGTTCTTC. Protein sequence: CASTLGDRVNNEQFF.

The chain couples TRBV28 to TRBJ2-7; 7 bases line up with TRBD1. The CDR3 totals 13 residues. Germline V CDR1 and CDR2: MDHEN, SYDVKM. Trimming removed 4 bases from V and 7 bases from J; junction bases left unmatched: 7. Written as DNA, the CDR3 is TGTGCCAGCAGTTCCACAGGGGAAGAGGAGCAGTACTTC. It yields the protein CASSSTGEEEQYF.

Here the CDR3 DNA reads TGTGCCAGTAGTATACCCGGCAAGGCTTACCAGCCCCAGCATTTT. This encodes CASSIPGKAYQPQHF. The chain is built from TRBV19 and TRBJ1-5; D is ambiguous. Trimming took 2 bases from V and 7 from J, leaving 15 bases between them. CDR1 and CDR2 (germline): LNHDA, SQIVND (reference sequence). The CDR3 spans 15 residues.

This clone appeared a few times. The chain joins TRBV30 to TRBJ2-2; 7 nucleotides match TRBD1. J lost 0 bases, V lost 3 bases, and 4 bases had no gene match. Germline values: CDR1 GTSNPN, CDR2 SVGIG (reference sequence). The CDR3 consists of 15 residues. The CDR3 spells CAWSQGVPNTGELFF. The CDR3 nucleotides read TGTGCCTGGAGCCAGGGGGTTCCGAACACCGGGGAGCTGTTTTTT.

The chain combines TRBV29-1 with TRBJ1-3, with D perhaps TRBD1 (5 bases). This CDR3 is built from 14 residues. CDR1 SQVTM and CDR2 ANQGSEA come from the germline V gene. V lost 7 bases to trimming and J lost 4 bases, with 17 bases between them. The CDR3 region is CSALWGKEGNTIYF. Written as DNA, the CDR3 is TGCAGCGCGCTTTGGGGGAAGGAAGGAAACACCATATATTTT.

The chain carries TRBV10-3 and TRBJ2-3; TRBD1 matches at 7 bases. V lost 7 bases to trimming and J lost 2 bases; unmatched junction nucleotides: 6. The CDR3 length is 14 residues. Germline V gene data show CDR1 as ENHRY and CDR2 as SYGVKD. The CDR3 DNA reads TGTGCCATCAAACCGGGACAGCCCACAGATACGCAGTATTTT. This gives the protein CAIKPGQPTDTQYF.

The chain combines TRBV4-3 with TRBJ1-1, with TRBD1 matching 12 bases. V lost 3 bases and J lost 13; bases outside the gene matches: 21. The CDR3 spans 18 residues. The germline V gene has CDR1 LGHNA and CDR2 YSLEER. CDR3 sequence (DNA): TGCGCCAGCAGCCACCGACTATATCCGGGGGACAGGGGGCCTTTCCATTTCTTT. Amino acid sequence: CASSHRLYPGDRGPFHFF.

This chain connects TRBV7-9 to TRBJ1-4; D gene ambiguous. Germline loops: CDR1 SEHNR, CDR2 FQNEAQ (reference sequence). Trimming took 1 base from V and 8 from J, leaving 11 bases between them. The CDR3 covers 14 residues. The CDR3 sequence is CASSLVSSPEKLFF. CDR3 nucleotides: TGTGCCAGCAGCTTAGTATCCTCCCCGGAAAAACTGTTTTTT.

V gene TRBV7-2 combines with J gene TRBJ1-1, with unresolved D. Trimming removed 0 bases from V and 6 bases from J, with 14 bases in between. Germline loops: CDR1 SGHTA, CDR2 FQGNSA. CDR3 length: 15 residues. This CDR3 reads CASSLAAGFAPEAFF. CDR3 bases: TGTGCCAGCAGCTTAGCGGCCGGTTTTGCGCCTGAAGCTTTCTTT.

This clone has only one observation. The genes are TRBV3-1 (or the pseudogene TRBV3-2) and TRBJ1-5; D may be TRBD1 (6 bases). V was cut by 4 bases and J by 4 bases, with 14 bases left in between. CDR1 and CDR2 (germline): LGHDT, YNNKEL (reference sequence). The CDR3 covers 15 residues. This chain's CDR3 is CASSLTGTRNQPQHF. CDR3 coding DNA: TGTGCCAGCAGCCTAACCGGGACACGGAATCAGCCCCAGCATTTT.

The J gene is TRBJ2-2, the V gene TRBV14, with D possibly TRBD1 on 5 matching bases. Germline CDR1 and CDR2: SGHDN and FVKESK. The CDR3 has 16 residues. Trimming took 0 bases from V and 2 from J, leaving 10 bases between them. CDR3 nucleotide sequence: TGTGCCAGCAGCCAAGATGGGGCAACTAACACCGGGGAGCTGTTTTTT. Amino acid sequence: CASSQDGATNTGELFF.

This chain joins TRBV29-1 and TRBJ1-2, with D possibly being TRBD1 (5 bases). The length of the CDR3 is 16 residues. Deletions cut 7 bases from V and 0 bases from J, with 21 bases between. CDR1 is SQVTM, CDR2 ANQGSEA, per germline. The chain's CDR3 is CSADLGRGGANYGYTF. CDR3 in DNA: TGCAGCGCTGATTTGGGCCGGGGGGGAGCTAACTATGGCTACACCTTC.

The chain uses TRBV5-6 and TRBJ2-2, with D possibly called TRBD1 or TRBD2 (5 bases each). Germline V gene data show CDR1 as SGHDT and CDR2 as YYEEEE. The CDR3 spans 16 residues. Trimming left V 4 bases short and J 0 bases short, with 13 bases between. CDR3 loop: CASSRGTISNTGELFF. DNA of the CDR3: TGTGCCAGCAGCCGTGGGACCATTTCGAACACCGGGGAGCTGTTTTTT.

This sequence joins TRBV7-2 and TRBJ2-4; no clear D. The CDR3 is made up of 17 amino acids. The germline gives CDR1 SGHTA, CDR2 FQGNSA. V was clipped by 3 bases and J by 3 bases, with 18 bases between them. CDR3 DNA sequence: TGTGCCAGCAGCTTTGGTGGTCTAGGTCTAGGCAAAAACATTCAGTACTTC. Translating it yields CASSFGGLGLGKNIQYF.

V gene TRBV2 combines with J gene TRBJ2-1; a possible D gene is TRBD1 (5 bases). Germline V gene sequence: CDR1 SNHLY, CDR2 FYNNEI. The CDR3 runs to 16 residues. Trimming removed 3 bases from V and 4 bases from J, with 16 bases in between. CDR3 sequence: CASSDAVTAPYNEQFF. DNA of the CDR3: TGTGCCAGCAGTGATGCGGTGACAGCCCCTTACAATGAGCAGTTCTTC.

V and J are TRBV28 and TRBJ1-2, with D possibly being TRBD1 (6 bases). V dropped 7 bases and J dropped 3 bases, with 12 bases sitting between them. Germline-derived CDR1 and CDR2 are MDHEN and SYDVKM. The CDR3 runs to 13 residues. DNA for the CDR3: TGTGCCAGCAATGGGGGCTTGCACTATGGCTACACCTTC. Translating gives CASNGGLHYGYTF.

This CDR3 is CASSSENNYGYTF. The CDR3 region has the DNA TGTGCCAGCAGTTCCGAGAATAACTATGGCTACACCTTC. V gene TRBV28 combines with J gene TRBJ1-2, with D unresolved. Trimming took off 4 bases at V and 1 base at J, with 7 bases between the two ends. The CDR3 consists of 13 residues. CDR1 MDHEN and CDR2 SYDVKM come from the germline V gene.

J is TRBJ1-1 and V is TRBV19; possible D gene TRBD1, 6 bases. CDR1 LNHDA and CDR2 SQIVND come from the germline V gene (reference sequence). This CDR3 region has 13 residues. The ends were cut back, 7 bases at V and 4 bases at J, with 13 bases in the middle. The CDR3 spells CASTPRRGTEAFF. The DNA of the CDR3 is TGTGCCAGTACCCCCCGCAGGGGCACTGAAGCTTTCTTT.

This clone was counted a few times. This chain links TRBV28 with TRBJ2-7; D remains ambiguous. CDR3 size: 13 residues. The germline V and J ends were trimmed by 1 base and 2 bases, with 6 bases remaining between them. Germline V gene data show CDR1 as MDHEN and CDR2 as SYDVKM. CDR3 in amino acids: CASSLFSPYEQYF. In DNA, the CDR3 is TGTGCCAGCAGTTTATTCTCTCCCTACGAGCAGTACTTC.

The chain uses TRBV19 and TRBJ2-1, with D unresolved. Deletions cut 5 bases from V and 2 bases from J, with 7 bases between. This CDR3 region has 13 residues. CDR1 and CDR2 (germline): LNHDA, SQIVND (reference sequence). For the CDR3, the DNA is TGTGCCAGTAGTTACATCCCCTACAATGAGCAGTTCTTC. Protein product: CASSYIPYNEQFF.

The J gene is TRBJ2-2, the V gene TRBV11-3, with TRBD2 identical over 7 bases. Germline V gene lookup returns CDR1 SGHNT and CDR2 YENEEA. V trimming: 5 bases; J trimming: 7 bases; junction bases outside the gene matches: 10. CDR3 size: 15 residues. The CDR3 here is CASSPGGSRSGELFF. The CDR3 region has the DNA TGTGCCAGCAGCCCCGGCGGGAGTAGGAGCGGGGAGCTGTTTTTT.

The chain combines TRBV27 with TRBJ1-6; tentative D call: TRBD1 (6 bases). The CDR3 is 14 residues long. V dropped 7 bases and J dropped 10 bases, with 17 bases sitting between them. The V gene's germline CDR1 is MNHEY and CDR2 SMNVEV (reference sequence). The CDR3 DNA follows: TGTGCCAGCACCTTAGAGGGGGGTGTGTCACCCCTCCACTTT. This encodes CASTLEGGVSPLHF.

The chain has TRBV7-9 and TRBJ1-1; D is undetermined. Trimming removed 1 base from V and 4 bases from J, with 13 bases in between. Per the germline V gene, CDR1 is SEHNR and CDR2 is FQNEAQ (reference sequence). CDR3 size: 15 residues. The CDR3 is CASSLGSGIGTEAFF. CDR3 in DNA: TGTGCCAGCAGCTTAGGTTCCGGCATCGGCACTGAAGCTTTCTTT.

This clone was counted once. The gene calls are TRBV10-3 and TRBJ2-3; the D gene is possibly TRBD1 (6 bases). Looked up from germline, CDR1 is ENHRY and CDR2 is SYGVKD. CDR3 size: 16 residues. The ends were cut back, 2 bases at V and 2 bases at J, with 14 bases in the middle. CDR3 nucleotides: TGTGCCATCAGTGAGAGGCCAGGGGCGGCCACAGATACGCAGTATTTT. Translation gives CAISERPGAATDTQYF.

V and J are TRBV7-8 and TRBJ1-6; TRBD1 is a possible D gene (6 bases). The germline gives CDR1 SGHVS, CDR2 FQNEAQ. V was pared by 4 bases and J by 7 bases, with 8 bases between. The CDR3 runs 13 residues. CDR3 sequence reads: CASSSGQNSPLHF. For the CDR3, the DNA is TGTGCCAGCAGCTCCGGACAGAATTCACCCCTCCACTTT.

The genes are TRBV6-5 and TRBJ1-2; 8 nucleotides line up with TRBD1. The CDR3 is 13 residues long. Germline V gene data show CDR1 as MNHEY and CDR2 as SVGAGI. V gave up 2 bases and J gave up 6 bases; unmatched junction bases: 2. This chain's CDR3 is CASSYRQGHGYTF. The CDR3 DNA is TGTGCCAGCAGTTACCGACAGGGGCATGGCTACACCTTC.

This clone has just a few counts. This chain links TRBV11-2 with TRBJ1-2; tentatively, D is TRBD1 (5 bases). The germline V gene has CDR1 SGHAT and CDR2 FQNNGV. V was pared by 3 bases and J by 4 bases, with 12 bases between. This CDR3 region has 14 residues. CDR3 region: CASSLGRDGYGYTF. The CDR3 DNA follows: TGTGCCAGCAGCTTGGGGCGGGACGGCTATGGCTACACCTTC.

The V and J genes are TRBV28 and TRBJ2-3; 7 bases line up with TRBD1. The CDR3 sequence is 14 residues long. The germline CDR1 and CDR2 sequences are MDHEN and SYDVKM. Trimming took 8 bases from V and 6 from J; bases not matched to a gene: 11. CDR3 sequence reads: CASLGQPPFDTQYF. CDR3 coding DNA: TGTGCCAGCTTGGGACAGCCCCCTTTTGATACGCAGTATTTT.

This chain uses TRBV28 with TRBJ1-1; tentative D call: TRBD1 (6 bases). From germline, CDR1 is MDHEN and CDR2 SYDVKM. V was pared by 4 bases and J by 6 bases, with 15 bases between. This CDR3 spans 14 amino acids. CDR3 sequence (DNA): TGTGCCAGCAGTTCTACGCCGGGACAAGCTGAAGCTTTCTTT. This sequence encodes CASSSTPGQAEAFF.

The J gene is TRBJ2-2, the V gene TRBV6-1, with D unclear. CDR3 size: 16 residues. Trimming removed 5 bases from V and 2 bases from J, with 15 bases in between. Germline loops: CDR1 MNHNS, CDR2 SASEGT. The CDR3 sequence is CASSKDTDANTGELFF. The DNA of the CDR3 is TGTGCCAGCAGTAAAGACACAGATGCTAACACCGGGGAGCTGTTTTTT.